This T cell receptor (beta chain) originates from a study of Ad26.COV2.S vaccination and SARS-CoV-2 variants. Study-level information: Each vaccinee took Ad26.COV2.S intramuscularly, once or twice 56 days apart. Study-level findings and limits: People given the vaccine had a wider spike-specific TCR breadth than placebo recipients did.

There are 18 residues in the CDR3. V lost 1 base and J 8 bases, leaving 26 bases between the germline ends. Germline-derived CDR1 and CDR2 are KGHSH and LQKENI. In the case of this clone: As yet, its antigen is unknown.

Treatment reported: around 19 received Ad26.COV2.S at low or high dose, single or two shots; 5 received placebo; per-sample allocation not given. Samples came from day 63 after the first vaccine or placebo injection. Based in Boston, the donor was an adult of 18-55 years. Generated by immunoSEQ multiplex PCR, the TCRdb table keeps only in-frame clones and is missing some. Counted here are fewer than 400,000 clones, approximately 86% occurring once; the ten biggest clones make up roughly 3.2%. The material sequenced was peripheral blood, taken in a trial of Ad26.COV2.S vaccine versus placebo. The chain employs TRBV18 and TRBJ1-2; D is perhaps TRBD1 (6 bases). The TCR comes from a person between 18 and 60 years old who received the Ad26.COV2.S COVID-19 vaccine or a placebo. CDR3 nucleotide sequence: TGTGCCAGCTCACCACGCGAGGCCGATAAATTGGAGGGGGAAGGCTACACCTTC. It encodes CASSPREADKLEGEGYTF.